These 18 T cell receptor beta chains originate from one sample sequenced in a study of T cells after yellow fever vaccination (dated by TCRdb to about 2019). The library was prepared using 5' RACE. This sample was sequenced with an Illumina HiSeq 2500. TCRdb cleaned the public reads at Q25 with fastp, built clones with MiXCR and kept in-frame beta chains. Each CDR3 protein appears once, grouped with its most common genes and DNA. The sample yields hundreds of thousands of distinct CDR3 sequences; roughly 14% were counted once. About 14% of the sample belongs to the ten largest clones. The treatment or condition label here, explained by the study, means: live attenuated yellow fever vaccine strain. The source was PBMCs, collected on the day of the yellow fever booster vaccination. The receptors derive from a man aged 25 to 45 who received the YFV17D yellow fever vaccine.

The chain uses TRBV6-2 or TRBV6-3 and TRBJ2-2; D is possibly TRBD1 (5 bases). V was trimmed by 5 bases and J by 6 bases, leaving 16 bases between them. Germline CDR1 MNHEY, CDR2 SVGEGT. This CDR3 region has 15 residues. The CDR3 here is CASSKGVRASGELFF. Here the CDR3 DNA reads TGTGCCAGCAGTAAGGGTGTCAGGGCCTCCGGGGAGCTGTTTTTT.

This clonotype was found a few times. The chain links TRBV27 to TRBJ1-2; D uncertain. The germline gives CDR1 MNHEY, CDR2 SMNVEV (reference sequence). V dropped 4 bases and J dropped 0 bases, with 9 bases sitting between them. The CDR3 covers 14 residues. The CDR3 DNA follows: TGTGCCAGCAGTTCAAGACCCCCTAACTATGGCTACACCTTC. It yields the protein CASSSRPPNYGYTF.

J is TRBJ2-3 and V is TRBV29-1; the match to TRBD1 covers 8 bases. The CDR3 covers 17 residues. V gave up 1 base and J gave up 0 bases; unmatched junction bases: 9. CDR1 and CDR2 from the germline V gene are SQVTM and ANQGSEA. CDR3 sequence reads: CSVEVGDRRHSTDTQYF. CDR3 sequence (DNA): TGCAGCGTTGAAGTTGGGGACAGGAGACATAGCACAGATACGCAGTATTTT.

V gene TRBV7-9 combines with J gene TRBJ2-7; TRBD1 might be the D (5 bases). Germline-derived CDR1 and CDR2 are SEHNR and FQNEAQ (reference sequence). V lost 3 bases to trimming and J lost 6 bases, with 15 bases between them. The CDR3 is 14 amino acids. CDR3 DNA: TGTGCCAGCAGCTTTCCAGGGATAGACGGCGAGCAGTACTTC. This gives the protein CASSFPGIDGEQYF.

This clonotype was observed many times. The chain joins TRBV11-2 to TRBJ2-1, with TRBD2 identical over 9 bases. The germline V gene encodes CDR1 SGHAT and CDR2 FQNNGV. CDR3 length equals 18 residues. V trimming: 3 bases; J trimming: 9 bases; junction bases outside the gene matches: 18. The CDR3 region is CASSFWGSGSRGKGEQFF. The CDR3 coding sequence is TGTGCCAGCAGCTTCTGGGGTAGCGGGAGTAGAGGAAAGGGTGAGCAGTTCTTC.

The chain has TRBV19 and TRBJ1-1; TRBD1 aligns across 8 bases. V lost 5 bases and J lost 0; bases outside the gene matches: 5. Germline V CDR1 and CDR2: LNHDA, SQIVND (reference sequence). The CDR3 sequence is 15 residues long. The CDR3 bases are TGTGCCAGTAGTGACTGGACAGGGCTGAACACTGAAGCTTTCTTT. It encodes CASSDWTGLNTEAFF.

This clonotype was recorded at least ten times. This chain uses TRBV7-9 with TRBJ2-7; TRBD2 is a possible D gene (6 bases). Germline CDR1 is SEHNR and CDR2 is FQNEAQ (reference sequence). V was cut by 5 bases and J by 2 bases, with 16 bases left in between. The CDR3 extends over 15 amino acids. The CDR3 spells CASSKGEVAAYEQYF. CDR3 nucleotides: TGTGCCAGCAGCAAAGGGGAAGTAGCGGCCTACGAGCAGTACTTC.

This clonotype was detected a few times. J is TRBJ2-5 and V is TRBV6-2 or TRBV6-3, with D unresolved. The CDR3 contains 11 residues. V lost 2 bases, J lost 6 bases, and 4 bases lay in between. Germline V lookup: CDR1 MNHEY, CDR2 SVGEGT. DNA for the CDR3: TGTGCCAGCAGTTACGGAAAGACCCAGTACTTC. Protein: CASSYGKTQYF.

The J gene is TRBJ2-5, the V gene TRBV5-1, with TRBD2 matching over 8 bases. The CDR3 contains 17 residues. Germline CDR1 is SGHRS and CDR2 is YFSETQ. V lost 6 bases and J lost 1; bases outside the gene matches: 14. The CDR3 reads CASKLGTVTSGQETQYF. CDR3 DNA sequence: TGCGCCAGCAAGCTCGGGACGGTAACTAGCGGCCAAGAGACCCAGTACTTC.

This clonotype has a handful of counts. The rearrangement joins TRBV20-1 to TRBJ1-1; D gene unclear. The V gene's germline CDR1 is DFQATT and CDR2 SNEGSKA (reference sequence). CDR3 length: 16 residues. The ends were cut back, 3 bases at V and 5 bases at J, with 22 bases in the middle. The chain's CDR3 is CSASHLRQAVGTEAFF. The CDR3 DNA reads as TGCAGTGCTAGTCACCTCCGCCAGGCCGTGGGGACTGAAGCTTTCTTT.

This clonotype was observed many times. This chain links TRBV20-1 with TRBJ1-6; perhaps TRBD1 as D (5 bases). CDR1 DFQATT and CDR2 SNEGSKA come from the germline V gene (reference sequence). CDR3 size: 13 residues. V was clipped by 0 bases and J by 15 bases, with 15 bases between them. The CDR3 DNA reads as TGCAGTGCTAGAGACGTACCGACAGACCGCCTCCACTTT. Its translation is CSARDVPTDRLHF.

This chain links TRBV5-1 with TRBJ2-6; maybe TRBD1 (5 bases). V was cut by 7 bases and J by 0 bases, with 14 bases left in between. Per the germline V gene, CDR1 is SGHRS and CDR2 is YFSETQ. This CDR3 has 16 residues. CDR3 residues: CASADDSFSGANVLTF. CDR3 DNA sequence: TGCGCCAGCGCCGACGACAGCTTCTCTGGGGCCAACGTCCTGACTTTC.

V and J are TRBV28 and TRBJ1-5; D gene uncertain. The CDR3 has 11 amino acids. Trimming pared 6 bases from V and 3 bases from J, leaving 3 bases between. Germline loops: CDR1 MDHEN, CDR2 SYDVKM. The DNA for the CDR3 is TGTGCCAGCAGCGTCAATCAGCCCCAGCATTTT. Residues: CASSVNQPQHF.

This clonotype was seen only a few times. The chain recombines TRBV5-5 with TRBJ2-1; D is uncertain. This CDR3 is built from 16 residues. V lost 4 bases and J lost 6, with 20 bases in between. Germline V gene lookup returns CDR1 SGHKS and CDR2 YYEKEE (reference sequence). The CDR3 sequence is CASSPAINRAINEQFF. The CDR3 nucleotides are TGTGCCAGCAGCCCGGCGATTAACCGGGCCATCAATGAGCAGTTCTTC.

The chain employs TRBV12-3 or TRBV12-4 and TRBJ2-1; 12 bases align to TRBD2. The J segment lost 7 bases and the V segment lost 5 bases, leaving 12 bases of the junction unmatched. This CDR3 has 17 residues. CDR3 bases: TGTGCCAGCAGTGGACTAGCGGGAAGAGGGGTTAGGAATGAGCAGTTCTTC. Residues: CASSGLAGRGVRNEQFF.

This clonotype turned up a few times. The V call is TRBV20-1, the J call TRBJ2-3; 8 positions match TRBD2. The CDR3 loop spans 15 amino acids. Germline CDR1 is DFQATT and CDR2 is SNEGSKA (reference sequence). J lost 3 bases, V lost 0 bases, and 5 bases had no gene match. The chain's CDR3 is CSARDSSGRTDTQYF. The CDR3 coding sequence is TGCAGTGCTAGAGATTCCAGCGGGAGAACAGATACGCAGTATTTT.

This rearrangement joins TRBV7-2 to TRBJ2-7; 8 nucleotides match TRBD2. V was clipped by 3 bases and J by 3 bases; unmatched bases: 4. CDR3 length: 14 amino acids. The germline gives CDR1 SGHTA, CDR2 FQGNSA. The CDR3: CASSFQLADYEQYF. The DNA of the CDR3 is TGTGCCAGCAGCTTTCAACTAGCGGACTACGAGCAGTACTTC.

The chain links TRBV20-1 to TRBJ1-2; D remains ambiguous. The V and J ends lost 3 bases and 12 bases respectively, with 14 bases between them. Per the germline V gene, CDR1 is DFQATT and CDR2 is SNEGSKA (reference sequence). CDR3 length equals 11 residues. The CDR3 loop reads CSASYLEIHTF. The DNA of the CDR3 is TGCAGTGCTAGCTATCTCGAAATCCACACCTTC.